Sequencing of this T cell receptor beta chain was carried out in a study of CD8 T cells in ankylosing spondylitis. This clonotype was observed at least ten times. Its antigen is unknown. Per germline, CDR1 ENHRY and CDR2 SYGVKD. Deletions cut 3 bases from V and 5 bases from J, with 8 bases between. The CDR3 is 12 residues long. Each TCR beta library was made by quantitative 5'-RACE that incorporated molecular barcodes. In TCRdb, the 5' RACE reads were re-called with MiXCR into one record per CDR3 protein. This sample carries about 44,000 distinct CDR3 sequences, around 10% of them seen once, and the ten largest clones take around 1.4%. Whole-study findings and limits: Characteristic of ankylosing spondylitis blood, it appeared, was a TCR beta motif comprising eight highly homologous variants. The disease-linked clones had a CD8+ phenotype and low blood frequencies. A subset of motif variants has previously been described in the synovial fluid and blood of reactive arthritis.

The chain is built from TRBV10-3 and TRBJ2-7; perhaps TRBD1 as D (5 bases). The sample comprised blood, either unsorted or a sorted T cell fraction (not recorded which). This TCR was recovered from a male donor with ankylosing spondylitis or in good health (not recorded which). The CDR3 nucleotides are TGTGCCATCAGTGACCAGGGCCACGAGCAGTACTTC. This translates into CAISDQGHEQYF.